One and the same sample provided the 17 T cell receptor beta chains below, sequenced in a study of T-cell reconstitution after alpha-beta-depleted transplantation in children. Using unique molecular identifiers, the investigators prepared the TCRbeta library. TCRdb reprocessed the PCR reads with MiXCR, giving one entry per CDR3 protein. Of nearly 350,000 distinct CDR3 sequences detected, around 16% appear once; the ten largest clones hold roughly two fifths. The starting material was PBMCs, mostly from graft donor cells, obtained 360 days after TCRalphabeta/CD19-depleted stem cell transplant. Source of these receptors: a male patient aged 2 to 10 who had a stem cell transplant for acute lymphoblastic leukemia, so the T cells may come from the graft donor.

This clonotype came up a few times. The CDR3 region is CASSFNRPGNTEAFF. The DNA for the CDR3 is TGCGCCAGCAGCTTTAATCGGCCCGGTAACACTGAAGCTTTCTTT. The chain couples TRBV5-1 to TRBJ1-1; D unclear. The CDR3 length is 15 residues. The V end was cut by 2 bases, the J end by 2 bases, with 13 bases between. Germline CDR1 SGHRS, CDR2 YFSETQ.

In regard to this clonotype: Its ends do not fully match the called genes, so a read error is possible. The chain couples TRBV4-2 to TRBJ2-3, with 8 bases matching TRBD2. The CDR3 contains 17 residues. Germline values: CDR1 LGHNA, CDR2 YNFKEQ. The CDR3 nucleotides are TGCGCCAGCAGCCAAGATTCTTCGACTAGCGGCACAGATACGCAGTATTTT. Encoded protein: CASSQDSSTSGTDTQYF.

The rearrangement uses TRBV7-9 and TRBJ1-5; tentative D call: TRBD1 (6 bases). V lost 3 bases and J 3 bases, leaving 12 bases between the germline ends. The CDR3 loop spans 15 amino acids. Germline values: CDR1 SEHNR, CDR2 FQNEAQ (reference sequence). The CDR3 is CASSFGEGDNQPQHF. In DNA, the CDR3 is TGTGCCAGCAGCTTCGGAGAGGGGGACAATCAGCCCCAGCATTTT.

On this clonotype itself: The CDR3 ends on some other residue instead of the conserved phenylalanine or tryptophan, so this is likely a read error. The DNA is omitted, as the CDR3 cannot be located on it reliably, and the CDR3 follows TCRdb's listing. J is TRBJ2-1 and V is TRBV28; the DNA was not used to check the table's D call, TRBD2. Germline CDR1 is MDHEN and CDR2 is SYDVKM. The CDR3 spans 12 amino acids, including both terminal residues. CDR3 loop: CASSSKAGGISG.

This chain uses TRBV7-3 with TRBJ2-3, with D perhaps being TRBD1 or TRBD2 (6 bases each). V lost 2 bases to trimming and J lost 6 bases, with 15 bases between them. The germline V gene encodes CDR1 SGHTA and CDR2 FQGTGA. CDR3 length equals 15 residues. Written as DNA, the CDR3 is TGTGCCAGCAGCTTATCACGGGGGCTGGGGGATACGCAGTATTTT. Its translation is CASSLSRGLGDTQYF.

The chain couples TRBV14 to TRBJ2-5; D uncertain. The V end was cut by 2 bases, the J end by 5 bases, with 12 bases between. This CDR3 spans 14 amino acids. Germline loops: CDR1 SGHDN, CDR2 FVKESK. Here the CDR3 reads CASSQFRVQETQYF. The CDR3 bases are TGTGCCAGCAGCCAATTCCGGGTACAGGAGACCCAGTACTTC. The variable domain in full, with the rest retrieved from reference TRBV14 and TRBJ2-5, is EAGVTQFPSHSVIEKGQTVTLRCDPISGHDNLYWYRRVMGKEIKFLLHFVKESKQDESGMPNNRFLAERTGGTYSTLKVQPAELEDSGVYFCASSQFRVQETQYFGPGTRLLVL.

This clonotype was detected a few times. The chain has TRBV20-1 and TRBJ2-1; D unclear. CDR3 length equals 14 residues. The germline V and J ends were trimmed by 3 bases and 3 bases, with 12 bases remaining between them. Per germline, CDR1 DFQATT and CDR2 SNEGSKA (reference sequence). The CDR3 region has the DNA TGCAGTGCTAGCGCCACATCTAACTACAATGAGCAGTTCTTC. It is translated as CSASATSNYNEQFF.

This clonotype was picked up a small number of times. The chain is built from TRBV19 and TRBJ1-2; TRBD1 matches 7 bases. The CDR3 length is 15 residues. Germline loops: CDR1 LNHDA, CDR2 SQIVND (reference sequence). J lost 8 bases, V lost 3 bases, and 12 bases had no gene match. The CDR3 DNA reads TGTGCCAGTAGTATGGCCGGGACAGTCATTGGAGGCTACACCTTC. Its translation: CASSMAGTVIGGYTF.

This clonotype was found a few times. This chain joins TRBV6-5 and TRBJ2-4; D gene uncertain. Germline CDR1 is MNHEY and CDR2 is SVGAGI. The V end was cut by 2 bases, the J end by 0 bases, with 5 bases between. This CDR3 comprises 14 residues. The CDR3 loop reads CASSYVIAKNIQYF. The CDR3 nucleotides read TGTGCCAGCAGTTACGTGATAGCCAAAAACATTCAGTACTTC.

This clonotype was counted at least ten times. The chain recombines TRBV27 with TRBJ2-7; TRBD1 might be the D (6 bases). Germline lookup yields CDR1 MNHEY and CDR2 SMNVEV (reference sequence). The CDR3 spans 14 residues. Deletions cut 0 bases from V and 0 bases from J, with 6 bases between. DNA for the CDR3: TGTGCCAGCAGTTTATCGACAGGCTCCTACGAGCAGTACTTC. Translating gives CASSLSTGSYEQYF.

The CDR3 DNA sequence: TGCGCCAGCAAGGGACTACCGCAAGGGAGCACTGAAGCTTTCTTT. Translated, it gives CASKGLPQGSTEAFF. The V gene is TRBV5-1, the J gene TRBJ1-1; possibly TRBD1 for D (5 bases). Germline lookup yields CDR1 SGHRS and CDR2 YFSETQ. V was cut by 6 bases and J by 4 bases, with 19 bases left in between. The CDR3 has 15 amino acids. The full variable domain, rest sourced from reference TRBV5-1 and TRBJ1-1, is KAGVTQTPRYLIKTRGQQVTLSCSPISGHRSVSWYQQTPGQGLQFLFEYFSETQRNKGNFPGRFSGRQFSNSRSEMNVSTLELGDSALYLCASKGLPQGSTEAFFGQGTRLTVV.

This sequence joins TRBV19 and TRBJ2-2; D perhaps matches TRBD1 (6 bases). This CDR3 is 19 amino acids long. Germline CDR1 reads LNHDA; CDR2 reads SQIVND (reference sequence). V lost 0 bases, J lost 4 bases, and 21 bases lay in between. The DNA of the CDR3 is TGTGCCAGTAGTATAGATCCTTGGTACAGGGTGAAGGGCACCGGGGAGCTGTTTTTT. Its protein product is CASSIDPWYRVKGTGELFF.

This clonotype was found many times. This chain joins TRBV5-1 and TRBJ2-3; 8 bases are a match to TRBD1. This CDR3 has 14 amino acids. Unmatched junction bases numbered 4, after V lost 2 bases and J lost 5 bases. Germline values: CDR1 SGHRS, CDR2 YFSETQ. The CDR3 loop is CASSLGQGGDTQYF. The CDR3 DNA is TGCGCCAGCAGCTTAGGACAGGGAGGAGATACGCAGTATTTT.

A few counts support this clonotype. CDR3 sequence (DNA): TGTGCCAGCAACAGGGGGCTTTTGAACACTGAAGCTTTCTTT. Protein sequence: CASNRGLLNTEAFF. The chain has TRBV28 and TRBJ1-1, with 9 bases lining up with TRBD1. The CDR3 consists of 14 residues. The V and J ends lost 7 bases and 0 bases, in that order; junction bases with no gene match: 3. The germline gives CDR1 MDHEN, CDR2 SYDVKM.

This clonotype was counted a few times. The chain's CDR3 is CASSQDRGLAAYNEQFF. In DNA form, the CDR3 reads TGTGCCAGCAGCCAAGATCGGGGCCTAGCGGCTTACAATGAGCAGTTCTTC. This chain uses TRBV4-2 with TRBJ2-1; 7 nucleotides align to TRBD2. Germline CDR1 reads LGHNA; CDR2 reads YNFKEQ. With 0 bases clipped from V and 4 bases from J, the junction kept 9 bases outside the gene matches. The CDR3 sequence is 17 residues long.

The chain recombines TRBV4-1 with TRBJ2-7, with a possible D match to TRBD1 (6 bases). Trimming removed 2 bases from V and 5 bases from J, with 16 bases in between. The CDR3 is made up of 15 amino acids. The V gene's germline CDR1 is MGHRA and CDR2 YSYEKL. Here the CDR3 reads CASSQTTGLGDEQYF. For the CDR3, the DNA is TGCGCCAGCAGCCAAACAACAGGGTTGGGGGACGAGCAGTACTTC.

This clonotype appeared a few times. The chain has TRBV20-1 and TRBJ2-5; weak D call: TRBD2 (5 bases). This CDR3 comprises 13 residues. V was clipped by 5 bases and J by 4 bases, with 14 bases between them. Germline V gene sequence: CDR1 DFQATT, CDR2 SNEGSKA (reference sequence). The CDR3 coding sequence is TGCAGTGCTTGGGCGGGCAGTGGAGAGACCCAGTACTTC. It encodes CSAWAGSGETQYF.